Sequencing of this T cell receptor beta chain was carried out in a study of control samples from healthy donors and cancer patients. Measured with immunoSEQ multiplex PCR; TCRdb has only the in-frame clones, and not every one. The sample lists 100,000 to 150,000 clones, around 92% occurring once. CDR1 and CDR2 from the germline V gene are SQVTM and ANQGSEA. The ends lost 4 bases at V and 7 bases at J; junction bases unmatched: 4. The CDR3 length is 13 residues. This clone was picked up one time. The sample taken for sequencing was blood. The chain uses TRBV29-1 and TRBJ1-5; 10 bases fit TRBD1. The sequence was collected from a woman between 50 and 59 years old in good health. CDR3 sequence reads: CSVGQGAGQPQHF. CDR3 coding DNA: TGCAGCGTTGGACAGGGGGCTGGACAGCCCCAGCATTTT.